What follows describes a single T cell receptor beta chain. This CDR3 contains 18 residues. Germline values: CDR1 SGHAT, CDR2 FQNNGV. V shed 0 bases and J shed 6 bases, with 20 bases lying between them. TCRdb itself ran the 5' RACE reads through MiXCR, one entry per CDR3 protein. The table includes 350,000 to 500,000 distinct CDR3 sequences, around 20% detected once. The data were taken from a study of T-cell memory formation after mild COVID-19. Sequencing used PBMCs or a T cell subset sorted from them (not recorded which). The V gene is TRBV11-2, the J gene TRBJ1-4, with unresolved D. This clonotype was sampled from an adult woman who had mild COVID-19 (a few samples of this study predate the infection). Cell type and time point are not known. The CDR3 sequence: CASSLDAFDPREDEKLFF. CDR3 nucleotide sequence: TGTGCCAGCAGCTTAGACGCCTTCGACCCCCGGGAGGATGAAAAACTGTTTTTT.